Listed below are T cell receptor beta chains from one sample, sequenced in a study of blood T cell repertoires in COVID-19. Sequencing used immunoSEQ multiplex PCR; TCRdb keeps in-frame clones, though not all of them. This sample carries some 330,000 clones, around nine tenths of them seen once, and the ten largest clones take roughly 4%. Sequencing was performed on peripheral blood. These TCRs come from a woman aged 50 to 65 with active or convalescent COVID-19. The CDR3 runs from the conserved cysteine through the conserved F or W. D genes are given only for firm matches. The size entry is marked missing in some rows and otherwise reads once, few, many or a size class.

V gene	clone size	D gene	J gene	CDR3 length	CDR3 protein	CDR3 DNA
TRBV4-2	-	TRBD2	TRBJ2-1	18	CASSQQGETSAIYNEQFF	TGTGCCAGCAGCCAGCAGGGCGAGACTAGCGCGATCTACAATGAGCAGTTCTTC
TRBV7-9	once	TRBD1	TRBJ1-2	16	CASSPGTGGDSYGYTF	TGTGCCAGCAGCCCCGGGACAGGGGGTGACAGCTATGGCTACACCTTC
TRBV18	-	TRBD1	TRBJ1-3	15	CASSLLTGQGNTIYF	TGTGCCAGCTCACTCTTGACAGGGCAAGGAAACACCATATATTTT
TRBV10-3	-	-	TRBJ1-1	13	CAISPTANTEAFF	TGTGCCATCAGTCCGACAGCGAACACTGAAGCTTTCTTT
TRBV10-3	-	-	TRBJ2-3	14	CAISASSTEDTQYF	TGTGCCATCAGTGCCTCGTCTACAGAGGATACGCAGTATTTT
TRBV5-1	-	-	TRBJ1-1	14	CASSPRPTNTEAFF	TGCGCCAGCAGCCCCAGGCCCACGAACACTGAAGCTTTCTTT
TRBV3-1/TRBV3-2	few	TRBD1	TRBJ1-2	15	CASSPGQGANYGYTF	TGTGCCAGCAGCCCGGGACAGGGGGCGAACTATGGCTACACCTTC
TRBV5-1	-	TRBD2	TRBJ2-3	15	CASSAMSPGGDTQYF	TGCGCCAGCAGCGCGATGTCCCCCGGGGGGGATACGCAGTATTTT
TRBV27	-	-	TRBJ1-2	13	CASSPDRNYGYTF	TGTGCCAGCAGTCCGGACAGAAACTATGGCTACACCTTC
TRBV10-3	-	-	TRBJ1-3	16	CAISAGQAISGNTIYF	TGTGCCATCAGTGCAGGGCAGGCTATCTCTGGAAACACCATATATTTT
TRBV5-1	once	-	TRBJ1-1	15	CASSRMAEQGPEAFF	TGCGCCAGCAGCCGTATGGCCGAACAGGGACCTGAAGCTTTCTTT
TRBV30	-	TRBD1	TRBJ1-5	15	CAWSSRDRGNQPQHF	TGTGCCTGGAGTTCTCGAGACAGGGGGAATCAGCCCCAGCATTTT
TRBV6-2/TRBV6-3	-	-	TRBJ2-5	12	CASSGFEETQYF	TGTGCCAGCAGTGGCTTTGAAGAGACCCAGTACTTC
TRBV5-8	-	-	TRBJ2-5	13	CASKWRDQETQYF	TGTGCCAGCAAATGGAGGGACCAAGAGACCCAGTACTTC
TRBV7-2	-	-	TRBJ1-2	14	CASSSRTEDYGYTF	TGTGCCAGCAGTTCTCGGACAGAGGACTATGGCTACACCTTC
TRBV5-6	-	-	TRBJ2-1	13	CASSWGQASEQFF	TGTGCCAGCAGCTGGGGGCAGGCCAGTGAGCAGTTCTTC
TRBV19	-	TRBD1	TRBJ1-2	15	CASSARTGVNYGYTF	TGTGCCAGTAGTGCCCGGACAGGGGTTAACTATGGCTACACCTTC
TRBV7-8	-	TRBD2	TRBJ2-7	14	CASSRTSSGYEQYF	TGTGCCAGCAGCCGGACTAGCTCGGGCTACGAGCAGTACTTC
TRBV19	-	-	TRBJ2-3	18	CASSIAYRAGPASDTQYF	TGTGCCAGTAGTATCGCTTACCGAGCGGGCCCAGCCTCAGATACGCAGTATTTT
TRBV6-5	-	-	TRBJ2-7	14	CASSRAPSSYEQYF	TGTGCCAGCAGCAGGGCCCCGAGCTCCTACGAGCAGTACTTC
TRBV7-2	-	-	TRBJ2-3	15	CASSLRRFSTDTQYF	TGTGCCAGCAGCTTACGGCGGTTTAGCACAGATACGCAGTATTTT
TRBV18	-	TRBD2	TRBJ2-7	15	CASSPPRLAKYEQYF	TGTGCCAGCTCACCACCGAGACTAGCGAAGTACGAGCAGTACTTC
TRBV5-4	-	TRBD1	TRBJ1-1	14	CAYHPGGRNTEAFF	TGTGCCTATCACCCAGGGGGGAGGAACACTGAAGCTTTCTTT
TRBV28	-	-	TRBJ1-2	14	CASSVEVTLYGYTF	TGTGCCAGCAGTGTGGAGGTGACCCTCTATGGCTACACCTTC
TRBV27	-	-	TRBJ1-4	14	CASSLGRAGEKLFF	TGTGCCAGCAGTTTAGGCAGGGCTGGGGAAAAACTGTTTTTT
TRBV7-9	-	TRBD1	TRBJ1-1	13	CASSLPDRDEAFF	TGTGCCAGCAGCTTGCCGGACAGGGATGAAGCTTTCTTT
TRBV11-2	-	-	TRBJ1-6	16	CASSSAGLKQQSPLHF	TGTGCCAGCAGCTCTGCGGGGTTGAAGCAACAGTCACCCCTCCACTTT
TRBV30	-	-	TRBJ1-6	14	CAWSLPGENSPLHF	TGTGCCTGGAGCCTACCGGGAGAAAATTCACCCCTCCACTTT
TRBV2	-	-	TRBJ1-1	10	CASWEGEAFF	TGTGCCAGCTGGGAGGGTGAAGCTTTCTTT
TRBV19	-	TRBD1	TRBJ2-6	17	CASSDLTGSTGANVLTF	TGTGCCAGTAGTGACTTGACAGGGTCGACTGGGGCCAACGTCCTGACTTTC
TRBV30	-	TRBD1	TRBJ1-2	14	CAWSVGTANYGYTF	TGTGCCTGGAGCGTTGGGACAGCTAACTATGGCTACACCTTC
TRBV19	-	TRBD2	TRBJ2-1	16	CATQPAGGLSYNEQFF	TGTGCCACCCAGCCGGCGGGGGGCCTATCCTACAATGAGCAGTTCTTC
TRBV6-5	-	-	TRBJ1-5	13	CASSYSRLQPQHF	TGTGCCAGCAGTTACTCGAGACTCCAGCCCCAGCATTTT
TRBV30	-	TRBD2	TRBJ2-5	17	CAWSVGLAGGSGETQYF	TGTGCCTGGAGTGTAGGACTAGCGGGAGGGAGTGGAGAGACCCAGTACTTC
TRBV7-2	-	TRBD1	TRBJ1-5	15	CASSLGDRGNQPQHF	TGTGCCAGCAGCTTAGGCGACAGGGGAAATCAGCCCCAGCATTTT
TRBV6-2/TRBV6-3	-	-	TRBJ1-1	15	CASSYTLQFRPEAFF	TGTGCCAGCAGTTACACTTTACAGTTCCGACCTGAAGCTTTCTTT